This entry features one T cell receptor (beta chain) sequence. Its antigen is not known. CDR1 SGHRS and CDR2 YFSETQ come from the germline V gene. With 3 bases removed from V and 1 base from J, the gap between germline ends came to 13 bases. This CDR3 contains 15 residues. These data belong to a study of T cell responses to AZD1222 COVID-19 vaccine. Study-wide points: Nearly half of spike-specific TCRs reportedly target variant regions that are unmutated in the B.1.351 and B.1.1.7 variants. Two AZD1222 administrations were followed by greater Spike-specific TCR breadth and depth. Scientists sampled the repertoires only once the peak T cell response had passed. Females made up more of the donors, who were largely white British, and clonal diversity may have come out too low.

TCRdb's table, derived via immunoSEQ multiplex PCR, lists solely in-frame clones and lacks some. Of about 150,000 clones listed, about four fifths are singletons. J is TRBJ1-1 and V is TRBV5-1, with D maybe TRBD1 (5 bases). Sequenced here: peripheral blood, sampled on day 0 of AZD1222 vaccination. The receptor was isolated from an adult in good health. CDR3 bases: TGCGCCAGCAGCTCTCCGTCGACAGCGAACACTGAAGCTTTCTTT. Translating it yields CASSSPSTANTEAFF.